This T cell receptor (beta chain) derives from a study of T cell repertoires in aging, cancer and after chemotherapy. Looking at the study overall: Six age groups, ranging from 30 or younger to 70 or older, included the donors. Paired samples before and after chemotherapy came from chronic lymphocytic leukemia patients on fludarabine- or bendamustine-based regimens.

Peripheral blood genomic DNA, not sorted cells or RNA, was the template. General study points: Lymphoid organ infiltration in hematological cancer patients may impair thymic emigration or peripheral T cell expansion.

A note on this clonotype: Its antigen is as yet unknown.

Germline values: CDR1 MNHEY, CDR2 SVGAGI. The V end lost 7 bases, the J end lost 0 bases, and 16 bases lay between the germline ends. The CDR3 is 16 residues long. A mixed TRB-A/B primer pool amplified rearranged TRB by multiplex touch-down PCR. A single record per CDR3 protein comes from TCRdb applying MiXCR to the multiplex PCR reads. This table has 3,000 to 3,500 distinct CDR3 sequences, about 46% appearing once. This TCR was recovered from a human donor with a blood cancer. The specimen sequenced was blood. V is TRBV6-5 and J is TRBJ2-1; perhaps D is TRBD1 or TRBD2 (5 bases each). Here the CDR3 reads CASTMGRPSSYNEQFF. The CDR3 DNA follows: TGTGCCAGCACTATGGGACGCCCGAGCTCCTACAATGAGCAGTTCTTC.